What follows are 5 T cell receptor beta chains derived from one specimen sequenced in a study of T cells after yellow fever vaccination. MiXCR, run by TCRdb on the 5' RACE reads, gives a single entry per CDR3 protein. The sample contains hundreds of thousands of distinct CDR3 sequences, over 8% of which appear only once. The sample in question was PBMCs, obtained on the day of the first yellow fever vaccination. These receptors all stem from a man aged 18 to 29 who received the YFV17D yellow fever vaccine.

This clonotype was detected many times. The chain links TRBV20-1 to TRBJ2-4; D is unclear. The CDR3 is made up of 15 amino acids. Germline V CDR1 and CDR2: DFQATT, SNEGSKA (reference sequence). Trimming removed 2 bases from V and 1 base from J, with 12 bases in between. The CDR3 spells CSARSTYSAKNIQYF. The CDR3 DNA reads TGCAGTGCTAGATCTACCTACTCGGCCAAAAACATTCAGTACTTC.

This clonotype was found many times. This rearrangement joins TRBV7-3 to TRBJ2-3, with 7 bases matching TRBD2. Germline V gives CDR1 SGHTA, CDR2 FQGTGA. The CDR3 covers 15 residues. Germline trimming cut 2 bases from V and 3 bases from J; bases unmatched to any gene: 5. The CDR3 is CASSLAPGGTDTQYF. The CDR3 DNA follows: TGTGCCAGCAGCTTAGCCCCCGGGGGGACAGATACGCAGTATTTT. The complete variable domain, with remaining parts taken from reference TRBV7-3 and TRBJ2-3, reads GAGVSQTPSNKVTEKGKYVELRCDPISGHTALYWYRQSLGQGPEFLIYFQGTGAADDSGLPNDRFFAVRPEGSVSTLKIQRTERGDSAVYLCASSLAPGGTDTQYFGPGTRLTVL.

This clonotype was seen a few times. This chain links TRBV12-3 or TRBV12-4 with TRBJ1-1; weak D call: TRBD1 (6 bases). V was pared by 6 bases and J by 5 bases, with 13 bases between. This CDR3 has 13 residues. In DNA, the CDR3 is TGTGCCAGCAGCACAGGGATTTCGACTGAAGCTTTCTTT. Protein: CASSTGISTEAFF.

This chain links TRBV5-1 with TRBJ2-1; a possible D gene is TRBD1 (5 bases). Trimming stripped 1 base from V and 4 bases from J, with 12 bases between. The V gene's germline CDR1 is SGHRS and CDR2 YFSETQ. The CDR3 has 15 residues. DNA for the CDR3: TGCGCCAGCAGCTTGTACCAGGGTTCATACAATGAGCAGTTCTTC. Protein product: CASSLYQGSYNEQFF. The full variable domain, in which reference TRBV5-1 and TRBJ2-1 provide the parts outside the CDR3, is KAGVTQTPRYLIKTRGQQVTLSCSPISGHRSVSWYQQTPGQGLQFLFEYFSETQRNKGNFPGRFSGRQFSNSRSEMNVSTLELGDSALYLCASSLYQGSYNEQFFGPGTRLTVL.

This clonotype was seen more than once but under ten times. V usage is TRBV28 and J usage is TRBJ1-2; 8 bases are a match to TRBD1. J lost 6 bases, V lost 2 bases, and 11 bases had no gene match. The germline gives CDR1 MDHEN, CDR2 SYDVKM. This CDR3 is built from 16 residues. The CDR3 region has the DNA TGTGCCAGCAGTTTAGGAAACTATGGACAGGGAGATGGCTACACCTTC. Protein product: CASSLGNYGQGDGYTF.